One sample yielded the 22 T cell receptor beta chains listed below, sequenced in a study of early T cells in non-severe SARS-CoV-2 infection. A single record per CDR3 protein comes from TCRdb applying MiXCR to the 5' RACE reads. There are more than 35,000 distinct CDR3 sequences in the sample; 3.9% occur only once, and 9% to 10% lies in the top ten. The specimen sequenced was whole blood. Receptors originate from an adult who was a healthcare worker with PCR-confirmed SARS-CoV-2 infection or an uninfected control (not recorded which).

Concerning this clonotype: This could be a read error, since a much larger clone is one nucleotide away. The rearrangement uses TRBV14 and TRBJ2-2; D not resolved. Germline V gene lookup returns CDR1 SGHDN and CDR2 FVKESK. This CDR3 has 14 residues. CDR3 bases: TGTGCCTGCAGCCAAGATGCAGACACCGGGGAGCTGTTTTTT. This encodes CACSQDADTGELFF.

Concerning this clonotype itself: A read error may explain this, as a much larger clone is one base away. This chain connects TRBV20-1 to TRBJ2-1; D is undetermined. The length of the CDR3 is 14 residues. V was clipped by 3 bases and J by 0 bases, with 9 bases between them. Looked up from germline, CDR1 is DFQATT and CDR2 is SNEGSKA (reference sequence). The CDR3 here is CSASDDSSYNEQFF. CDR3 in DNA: TGCAGTGCTAGTGACGATAGCTCCTACAATGAGCAGTTCTTC.

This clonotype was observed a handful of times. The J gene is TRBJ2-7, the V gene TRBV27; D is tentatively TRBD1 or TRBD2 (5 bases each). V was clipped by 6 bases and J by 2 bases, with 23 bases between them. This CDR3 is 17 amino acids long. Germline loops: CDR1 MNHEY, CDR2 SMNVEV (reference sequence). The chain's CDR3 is CASRKKLLRDETYEQYF. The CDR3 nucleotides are TGTGCCAGCAGAAAAAAGCTGCTCCGGGACGAAACCTACGAGCAGTACTTC.

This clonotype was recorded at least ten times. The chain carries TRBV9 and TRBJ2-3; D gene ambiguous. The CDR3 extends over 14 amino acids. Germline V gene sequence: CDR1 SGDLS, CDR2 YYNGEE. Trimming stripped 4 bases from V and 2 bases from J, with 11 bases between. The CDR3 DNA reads TGTGCCAGCAGCCCCAGGTTAAACACAGATACGCAGTATTTT. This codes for CASSPRLNTDTQYF.

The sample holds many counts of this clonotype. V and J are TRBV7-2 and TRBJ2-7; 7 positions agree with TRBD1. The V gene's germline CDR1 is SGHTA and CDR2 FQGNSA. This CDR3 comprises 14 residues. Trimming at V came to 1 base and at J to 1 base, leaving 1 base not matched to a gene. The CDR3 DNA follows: TGTGCCAGCAGCTTAGTACAGGGGTCCTACGAGCAGTACTTC. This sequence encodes CASSLVQGSYEQYF.

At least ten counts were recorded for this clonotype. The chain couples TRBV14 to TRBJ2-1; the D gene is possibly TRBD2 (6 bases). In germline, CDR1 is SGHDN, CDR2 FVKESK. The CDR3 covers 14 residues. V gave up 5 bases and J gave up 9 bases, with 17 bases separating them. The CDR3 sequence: CASSSGTPRVEQFF. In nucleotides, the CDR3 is TGTGCCAGCAGCTCCGGGACTCCGCGGGTTGAGCAGTTCTTC.

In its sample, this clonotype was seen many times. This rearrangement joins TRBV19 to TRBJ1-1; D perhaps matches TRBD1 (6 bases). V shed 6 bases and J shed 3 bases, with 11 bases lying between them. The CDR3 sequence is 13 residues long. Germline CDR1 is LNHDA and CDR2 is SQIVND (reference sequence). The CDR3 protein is CASRPTGHTEAFF. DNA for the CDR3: TGTGCCAGTAGACCAACAGGGCACACTGAAGCTTTCTTT.

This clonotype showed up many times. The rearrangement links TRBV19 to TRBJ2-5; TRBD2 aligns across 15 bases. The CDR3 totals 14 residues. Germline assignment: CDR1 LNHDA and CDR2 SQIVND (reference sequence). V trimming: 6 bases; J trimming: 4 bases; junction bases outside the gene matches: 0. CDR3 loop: CASRGLAGGETQYF. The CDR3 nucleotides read TGTGCCAGTAGGGGACTAGCGGGAGGAGAGACCCAGTACTTC.

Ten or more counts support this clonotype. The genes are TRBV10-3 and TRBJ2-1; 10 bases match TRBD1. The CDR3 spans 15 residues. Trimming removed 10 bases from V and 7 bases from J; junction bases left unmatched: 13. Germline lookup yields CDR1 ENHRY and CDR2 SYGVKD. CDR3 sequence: CATSSDRGHRNEQFF. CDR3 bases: TGTGCCACCTCTTCCGACAGGGGGCACAGGAATGAGCAGTTCTTC.

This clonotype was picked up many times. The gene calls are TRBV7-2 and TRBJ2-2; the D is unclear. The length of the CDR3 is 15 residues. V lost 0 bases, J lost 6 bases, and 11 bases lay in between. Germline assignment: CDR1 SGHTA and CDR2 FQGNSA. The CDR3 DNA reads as TGTGCCAGCAGCTTAGCCCATTTGGGCGCCGGGGAGCTGTTTTTT. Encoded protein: CASSLAHLGAGELFF.

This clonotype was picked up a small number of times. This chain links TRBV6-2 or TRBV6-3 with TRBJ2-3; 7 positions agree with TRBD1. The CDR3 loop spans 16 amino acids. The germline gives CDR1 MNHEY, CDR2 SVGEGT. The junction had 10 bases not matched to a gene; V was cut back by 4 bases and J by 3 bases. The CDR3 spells CASSSTGFQLTDTQYF. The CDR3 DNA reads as TGTGCCAGCAGTTCGACAGGGTTTCAGCTGACAGATACGCAGTATTTT.

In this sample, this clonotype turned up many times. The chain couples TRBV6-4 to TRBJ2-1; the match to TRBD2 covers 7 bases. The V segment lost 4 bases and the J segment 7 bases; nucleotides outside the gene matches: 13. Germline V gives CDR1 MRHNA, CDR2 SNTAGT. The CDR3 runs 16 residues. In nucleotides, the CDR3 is TGTGCCAGCAGTGCCCAACTAGCGCCCCCGGGGAATGAGCAGTTCTTC. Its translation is CASSAQLAPPGNEQFF.

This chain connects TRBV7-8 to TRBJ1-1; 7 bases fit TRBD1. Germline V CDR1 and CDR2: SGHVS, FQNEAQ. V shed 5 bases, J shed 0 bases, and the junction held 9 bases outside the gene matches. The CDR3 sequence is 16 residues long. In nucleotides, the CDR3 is TGTGCCAGCAGCGCCACAGGGGAAACTATGAACACTGAAGCTTTCTTT. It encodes CASSATGETMNTEAFF.

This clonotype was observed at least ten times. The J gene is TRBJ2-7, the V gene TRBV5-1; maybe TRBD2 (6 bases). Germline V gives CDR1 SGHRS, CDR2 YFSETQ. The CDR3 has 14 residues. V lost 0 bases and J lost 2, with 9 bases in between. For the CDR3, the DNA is TGCGCCAGCAGCTTGGGGGGAGGCCCCTACGAGCAGTACTTC. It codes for CASSLGGGPYEQYF.

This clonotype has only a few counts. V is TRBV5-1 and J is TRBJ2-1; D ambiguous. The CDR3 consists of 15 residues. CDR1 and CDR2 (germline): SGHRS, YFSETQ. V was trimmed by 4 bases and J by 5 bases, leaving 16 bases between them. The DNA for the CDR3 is TGCGCCAGCAGCCCCGAGGTACAGAGTAACAATGAGCAGTTCTTC. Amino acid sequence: CASSPEVQSNNEQFF. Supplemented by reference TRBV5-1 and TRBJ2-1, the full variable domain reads KAGVTQTPRYLIKTRGQQVTLSCSPISGHRSVSWYQQTPGQGLQFLFEYFSETQRNKGNFPGRFSGRQFSNSRSEMNVSTLELGDSALYLCASSPEVQSNNEQFFGPGTRLTVL.

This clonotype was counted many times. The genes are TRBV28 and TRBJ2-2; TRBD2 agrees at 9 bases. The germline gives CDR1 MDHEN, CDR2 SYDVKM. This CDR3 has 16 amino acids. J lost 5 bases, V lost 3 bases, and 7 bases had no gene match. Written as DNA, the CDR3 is TGTGCCAGCAGTTTGGGTAGCGGGAGCGGGACCGGGGAGCTGTTTTTT. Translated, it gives CASSLGSGSGTGELFF. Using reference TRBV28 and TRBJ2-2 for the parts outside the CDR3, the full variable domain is DVKVTQSSRYLVKRTGEKVFLECVQDMDHENMFWYRQDPGLGLRLIYFSYDVKMKEKGDIPEGYSVSREKKERFSLILESASTNQTSMYLCASSLGSGSGTGELFFGEGSRLTVL.

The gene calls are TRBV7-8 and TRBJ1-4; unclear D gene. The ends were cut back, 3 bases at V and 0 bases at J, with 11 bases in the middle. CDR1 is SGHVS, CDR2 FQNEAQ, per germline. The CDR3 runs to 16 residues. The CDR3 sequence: CASSLMGGATNEKLFF. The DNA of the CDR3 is TGTGCCAGCAGCTTGATGGGAGGAGCAACTAATGAAAAACTGTTTTTT.

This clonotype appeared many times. Here the CDR3 reads CASSLAGAGPGKETQYF. CDR3 DNA sequence: TGTGCCAGCAGCTTGGCCGGGGCGGGACCGGGAAAAGAGACCCAGTACTTC. This chain joins TRBV5-4 and TRBJ2-5, with D tentatively TRBD2 (6 bases). This CDR3 is built from 17 residues. V gave up 0 bases and J gave up 3 bases, with 18 bases separating them. Germline values: CDR1 SGHNT, CDR2 YYREEE (reference sequence).

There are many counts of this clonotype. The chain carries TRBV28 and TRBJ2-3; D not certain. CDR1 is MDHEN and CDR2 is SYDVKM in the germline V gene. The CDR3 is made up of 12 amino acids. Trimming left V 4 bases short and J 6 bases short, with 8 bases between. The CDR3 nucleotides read TGTGCCAGCAGTTCTCAGCTGGATACGCAGTATTTT. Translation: CASSSQLDTQYF.

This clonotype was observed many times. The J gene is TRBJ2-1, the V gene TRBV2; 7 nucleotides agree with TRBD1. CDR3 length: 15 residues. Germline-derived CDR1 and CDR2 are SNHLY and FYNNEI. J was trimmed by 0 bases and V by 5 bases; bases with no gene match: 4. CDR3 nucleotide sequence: TGTGCCAGCAGTCAACAGGGGAGCTCCTACAATGAGCAGTTCTTC. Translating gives CASSQQGSSYNEQFF.

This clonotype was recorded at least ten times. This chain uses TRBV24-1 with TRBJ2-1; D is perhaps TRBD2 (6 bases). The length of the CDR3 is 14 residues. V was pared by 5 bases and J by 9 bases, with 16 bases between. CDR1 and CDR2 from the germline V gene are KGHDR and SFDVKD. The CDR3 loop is CATSGDRERAEQFF. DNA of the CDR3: TGTGCCACCAGTGGGGATCGGGAGCGCGCTGAGCAGTTCTTC.

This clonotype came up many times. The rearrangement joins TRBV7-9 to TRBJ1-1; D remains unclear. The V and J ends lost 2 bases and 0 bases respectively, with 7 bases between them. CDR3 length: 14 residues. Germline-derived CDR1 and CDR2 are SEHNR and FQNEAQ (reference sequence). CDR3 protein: CASSLIMMNTEAFF. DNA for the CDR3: TGTGCCAGCAGCTTAATTATGATGAACACTGAAGCTTTCTTT.